The 12 T cell receptor beta chains presented below share a single source sample, sequenced in a study of CD8 T cells in ankylosing spondylitis. Broader study findings: Blood of patients with ankylosing spondylitis appeared to be characterized by a TCR beta motif of eight highly homologous variants.

TCRdb re-derived calls from the 5' RACE reads in MiXCR, one entry per CDR3 protein. The table lists 500,000 to 650,000 distinct CDR3 sequences, roughly 5.3% of them singletons. No cognate antigen is known for these TCRs. The sample was blood, either unsorted or a sorted T cell fraction (not recorded which). These receptors were taken from a male donor with ankylosing spondylitis.

The rearrangement uses TRBV20-1 and TRBJ1-5; 7 bases align to TRBD1. The germline V gene has CDR1 DFQATT and CDR2 SNEGSKA (reference sequence). The CDR3 extends over 13 amino acids. Unmatched junction bases numbered 6, after V lost 6 bases and J lost 4 bases. This CDR3 is CSAPGQRNQPQHF. The CDR3 nucleotides are TGCAGTGCGCCGGGACAGAGAAATCAGCCCCAGCATTTT.

Details on this clonotype: This may be a read error: a much more frequent sequence differs by one nucleotide. The CDR3 reads CASSLDLAGALNEQFF. The CDR3, as DNA: TGCGCCAGCAGCTTGGATCTAGCGGGAGCTCTCAATGAGCAGTTCTTC. The chain is built from TRBV5-1 and TRBJ2-1; 10 nucleotides line up with TRBD2. CDR1 and CDR2 from the germline V gene are SGHRS and YFSETQ. The CDR3 has 16 amino acids. The V segment lost 0 bases and the J segment 6 bases; nucleotides outside the gene matches: 6.

This clonotype was seen at least ten times. V and J are TRBV12-3 or TRBV12-4 and TRBJ2-7, with 9 bases matching TRBD1. CDR3 length: 14 amino acids. The V and J ends lost 6 bases and 4 bases, in that order; junction bases with no gene match: 7. CDR3 coding DNA: TGTGCCAGCAGGTTCGGGACAGGGATTTACGAGCAGTACTTC. This sequence encodes CASRFGTGIYEQYF.

This clonotype has at least ten counts. This sequence joins TRBV7-6 and TRBJ1-3; perhaps TRBD1 as D (5 bases). Looked up from germline, CDR1 is SGHVS and CDR2 is FNYEAQ. V lost 5 bases and J 4 bases, leaving 18 bases between the germline ends. The CDR3 covers 16 residues. CDR3 residues: CASSLRPPGVGNTIYF. Written as DNA, the CDR3 is TGTGCCAGCAGCCTTCGACCCCCGGGGGTAGGAAACACCATATATTTT.

This clonotype was counted at least ten times. This chain uses TRBV29-1 with TRBJ2-3; a possible D gene is TRBD2 (6 bases). Per germline, CDR1 SQVTM and CDR2 ANQGSEA. The CDR3 is 14 residues long. The DNA for the CDR3 is TGCAGTGCCGGGGAGACAGCGGAGGGGGATACGCAGTATTTT. Amino acid sequence: CSAGETAEGDTQYF.

This clonotype was observed many times. This chain uses TRBV4-3 with TRBJ1-5; tentative D call: TRBD1 (6 bases). This CDR3 is built from 15 residues. Germline CDR1 and CDR2: LGHNA and YSLEER. The V and J ends lost 5 bases and 3 bases respectively, with 14 bases between them. CDR3 DNA: TGCGCCAGCAGCGAGCAACAGGGCACCAATCAGCCCCAGCATTTT. Its protein product is CASSEQQGTNQPQHF.

The chain links TRBV5-1 to TRBJ2-3, with a weak D call TRBD2 (5 bases). The V gene lost 5 bases and the J gene lost 0 bases, with 13 bases spanning the gap. This CDR3 is built from 15 residues. Germline assignment: CDR1 SGHRS and CDR2 YFSETQ. As DNA, the CDR3 is TGCGCCAGCAGTACCAGCGGTTCTAGCACAGATACGCAGTATTTT. This codes for CASSTSGSSTDTQYF. Filled out from reference TRBV5-1 and TRBJ2-3, the complete variable domain reads KAGVTQTPRYLIKTRGQQVTLSCSPISGHRSVSWYQQTPGQGLQFLFEYFSETQRNKGNFPGRFSGRQFSNSRSEMNVSTLELGDSALYLCASSTSGSSTDTQYFGPGTRLTVL.

CDR3 in DNA: TGCGCCAGCAGCCAAGAATGGAGTGGCTACACCTTC. This encodes CASSQEWSGYTF. This chain joins TRBV4-1 and TRBJ1-2; D gene uncertain. V was trimmed by 0 bases and J by 7 bases, leaving 6 bases between them. The CDR3 spans 12 residues. Germline V gene lookup returns CDR1 MGHRA and CDR2 YSYEKL.

This clonotype was detected many times. This chain joins TRBV7-8 and TRBJ2-1; 9 positions agree with TRBD1. CDR3 length: 15 amino acids. Germline assignment: CDR1 SGHVS and CDR2 FQNEAQ. J lost 2 bases, V lost 7 bases, and 6 bases had no gene match. Here the CDR3 DNA reads TGTGCCAGCACCGTTTACAGGGGGCCCTACAATGAGCAGTTCTTC. Translation gives CASTVYRGPYNEQFF.

There are a few counts of this clonotype. The V call is TRBV6-5, the J call TRBJ2-2; D call uncertain. The CDR3 has 14 residues. The V end was cut by 2 bases, the J end by 3 bases, with 7 bases between. The germline gives CDR1 MNHEY, CDR2 SVGAGI. CDR3 sequence: CASSYGRDTGELFF. CDR3 in DNA: TGTGCCAGCAGTTACGGTAGAGACACCGGGGAGCTGTTTTTT.

This clonotype was counted many times. J is TRBJ2-7 and V is TRBV7-8; the match to TRBD2 covers 12 bases. Germline-derived CDR1 and CDR2 are SGHVS and FQNEAQ. J gave up 7 bases and V 3 bases, and 10 bases lay outside the gene matches. CDR3 length: 16 residues. For the CDR3, the DNA is TGTGCCAGCAGCTTCACCGGGACTAGCGGGTTAGTAGAGCAGTACTTC. Translating gives CASSFTGTSGLVEQYF.

This clonotype showed up many times. The chain couples TRBV5-1 to TRBJ2-5; D gene uncertain. The germline V gene has CDR1 SGHRS and CDR2 YFSETQ. Trimming left V 2 bases short and J 0 bases short, with 2 bases between. CDR3 length: 12 residues. The CDR3 loop reads CASSFNQETQYF. CDR3 in DNA: TGCGCCAGCAGCTTTAACCAAGAGACCCAGTACTTC. Filled out from reference TRBV5-1 and TRBJ2-5, the complete variable domain reads KAGVTQTPRYLIKTRGQQVTLSCSPISGHRSVSWYQQTPGQGLQFLFEYFSETQRNKGNFPGRFSGRQFSNSRSEMNVSTLELGDSALYLCASSFNQETQYFGPGTRLLVL.